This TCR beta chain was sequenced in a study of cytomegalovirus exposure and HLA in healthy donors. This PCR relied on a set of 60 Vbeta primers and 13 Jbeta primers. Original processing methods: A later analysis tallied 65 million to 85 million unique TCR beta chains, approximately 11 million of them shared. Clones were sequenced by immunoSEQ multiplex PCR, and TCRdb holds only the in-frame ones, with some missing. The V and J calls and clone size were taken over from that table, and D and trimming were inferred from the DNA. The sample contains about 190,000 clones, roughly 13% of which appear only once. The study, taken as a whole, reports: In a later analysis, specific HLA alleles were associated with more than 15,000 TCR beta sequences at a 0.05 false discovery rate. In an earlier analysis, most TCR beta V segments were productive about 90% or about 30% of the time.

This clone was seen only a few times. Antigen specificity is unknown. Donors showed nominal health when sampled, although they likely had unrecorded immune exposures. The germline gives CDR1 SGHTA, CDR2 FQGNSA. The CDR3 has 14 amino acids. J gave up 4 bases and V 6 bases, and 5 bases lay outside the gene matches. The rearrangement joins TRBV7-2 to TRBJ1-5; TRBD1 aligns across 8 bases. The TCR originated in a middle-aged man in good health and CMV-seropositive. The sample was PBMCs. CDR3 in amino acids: CASSWGQDNQPQHF. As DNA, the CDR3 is TGTGCCAGCAGTTGGGGACAGGATAATCAGCCCCAGCATTTT.